The 24 T cell receptor beta chains below were found in one sample sequenced in a study of human T cells and chemical hapten exposure (dated by TCRdb to about 2021). The library was prepared using RACE. The sequencing machine was a NextSeq 500. In TCRdb, the public reads were trimmed at Q25 with fastp and aligned with MiXCR, with productive beta chains retained. Entries are consolidated by CDR3 protein sequence, retaining the most common genes and DNA. The sample table holds approximately 80,000 distinct CDR3 sequences, of which about 10% were seen once. The leading ten clones occupy around 4.5% of the sample. The time point tag for this specimen amounts to: patch test 1, 2 weeks after DPC sensitization. Per the publication, the treatment or condition label means: therapeutic diphenylcyclopropenone sensitization with weekly scalp DPC. The sequenced sample was whole blood, obtained in connection with sensitization to the hapten diphenylcyclopropenone (DPC). Receptors originate from a woman aged 50 to 60 with alopecia areata. Some clones in this sample may be carry-over from other donors' samples.

This clonotype was seen a few times. V and J are TRBV2 and TRBJ1-2; possibly TRBD1 for D (6 bases). This CDR3 comprises 15 residues. Germline loops: CDR1 SNHLY, CDR2 FYNNEI. Between the trimmed V and J ends, which lost 2 bases and 3 bases, there was a span of 13 bases. The CDR3 sequence is CASSESGRGDYGYTF. CDR3 bases: TGTGCCAGCAGTGAATCGGGCAGGGGCGACTATGGCTACACCTTC.

This clonotype was recorded at least ten times. The CDR3 loop is CSAPGRGSNQPQHF. The DNA of the CDR3 is TGCAGTGCTCCGGGGCGGGGGAGCAATCAGCCCCAGCATTTT. The chain has TRBV20-1 and TRBJ1-5, with D possibly being TRBD1 (5 bases). The CDR3 is 14 residues long. The germline V and J ends were trimmed by 5 bases and 1 base, with 12 bases remaining between them. The germline V gene encodes CDR1 DFQATT and CDR2 SNEGSKA (reference sequence).

This clonotype was detected ten times or more. The chain is built from TRBV29-1 and TRBJ1-5, with a tentative D call TRBD1 (5 bases). The V and J ends lost 7 bases and 0 bases respectively, with 10 bases between them. This CDR3 comprises 13 residues. Germline CDR1 is SQVTM and CDR2 is ANQGSEA. The CDR3 here is CSAQENSNQPQHF. The CDR3 DNA is TGCAGCGCACAGGAGAATAGCAATCAGCCCCAGCATTTT.

This clonotype has a count of ten or more. V usage is TRBV6-6 and J usage is TRBJ2-3; D uncertain. The CDR3 covers 15 residues. Germline CDR1 reads MNHNY; CDR2 reads SVGAGI (reference sequence). V was pared by 0 bases and J by 0 bases, with 7 bases between. The CDR3 sequence is CASSYSTQSTDTQYF. For the CDR3, the DNA is TGTGCCAGCAGTTACTCGACACAGAGCACAGATACGCAGTATTTT.

The chain combines TRBV28 with TRBJ2-1; 8 nucleotides match TRBD2. The CDR3 loop spans 14 amino acids. Germline assignment: CDR1 MDHEN and CDR2 SYDVKM. J was trimmed by 3 bases and V by 5 bases; bases with no gene match: 3. The DNA for the CDR3 is TGTGCCAGCAGTCGGCTAGCGGGCTACAATGAGCAGTTCTTC. Its protein is CASSRLAGYNEQFF. Drawing the rest from reference TRBV28 and TRBJ2-1, the complete variable domain is DVKVTQSSRYLVKRTGEKVFLECVQDMDHENMFWYRQDPGLGLRLIYFSYDVKMKEKGDIPEGYSVSREKKERFSLILESASTNQTSMYLCASSRLAGYNEQFFGPGTRLTVL.

This chain uses TRBV11-2 with TRBJ2-7; 8 nucleotides match TRBD2. V lost 5 bases, J lost 5 bases, and 14 bases stayed unmatched. CDR1 and CDR2 (germline): SGHAT, FQNNGV. The CDR3 runs to 16 residues. CDR3 protein: CASSPAGAGRSDEQYF. CDR3 sequence (DNA): TGTGCCAGCAGCCCAGCGGGGGCAGGGCGTTCCGACGAGCAGTACTTC.

This rearrangement joins TRBV3-1 to TRBJ2-1; unclear D gene. CDR3 length equals 17 residues. Germline V gives CDR1 LGHDT, CDR2 YNNKEL (reference sequence). The V end was cut by 2 bases, the J end by 8 bases, with 22 bases between. The CDR3 DNA reads TGTGCCAGCAGCCAATCGAGTTTAGCCCGCTCGCGAGATGAGCAGTTCTTC. Translated, it gives CASSQSSLARSRDEQFF.

In DNA, the CDR3 is TGTGCCTGGAGCATACTAGCGGGAGGTTCTACGCAGTATTTT. As protein: CAWSILAGGSTQYF. The genes are TRBV30 and TRBJ2-3, with 12 bases identical to TRBD2. V lost 3 bases to trimming and J lost 8 bases; unmatched junction nucleotides: 6. The CDR3 is 14 residues long. Germline V lookup: CDR1 GTSNPN, CDR2 SVGIG (reference sequence).

The table lists this clonotype with many counts. The rearrangement uses TRBV7-8 and TRBJ2-3; D uncertain. The CDR3 is 16 amino acids. Trimming removed 4 bases at V and 6 bases at J, with 20 bases between. CDR1 is SGHVS, CDR2 FQNEAQ, per germline. The CDR3 loop reads CASSSGPNAQSDTQYF. The CDR3, as DNA: TGTGCCAGCAGCTCCGGACCAAACGCACAGTCGGATACGCAGTATTTT.

Only a few counts were recorded for this clonotype. The rearrangement joins TRBV6-1 to TRBJ1-5; the D gene is possibly TRBD1 (6 bases). The germline CDR1 and CDR2 sequences are MNHNS and SASEGT. Trimming removed 6 bases from V and 0 bases from J, with 12 bases in between. The CDR3 runs to 15 residues. The CDR3 reads CASRGTGSSNQPQHF. In nucleotides, the CDR3 is TGTGCCAGCAGAGGAACAGGGTCTAGCAATCAGCCCCAGCATTTT.

In its sample, this clonotype was seen a few times. This rearrangement joins TRBV2 to TRBJ2-3; D might be TRBD1 or TRBD2, each matching 6 bases. CDR1 and CDR2 (germline): SNHLY, FYNNEI. This CDR3 comprises 15 residues. The germline V and J ends were trimmed by 6 bases and 4 bases, with 17 bases remaining between them. CDR3 nucleotide sequence: TGTGCCAGCAGGGGGGGCGCTACCTACGCAGATACGCAGTATTTT. This translates into CASRGGATYADTQYF.

Ten or more counts support this clonotype. V usage is TRBV4-2 and J usage is TRBJ1-4, with D possibly being TRBD1 (5 bases). V was pared by 1 base and J by 0 bases, with 9 bases between. This CDR3 spans 16 amino acids. The germline CDR1 and CDR2 sequences are LGHNA and YNFKEQ. CDR3 amino acids: CASSQGTGATNEKLFF. Written as DNA, the CDR3 is TGTGCCAGCAGCCAAGGCACAGGAGCAACTAATGAAAAACTGTTTTTT.

V gene TRBV7-9 combines with J gene TRBJ2-5, with 7 bases aligning to TRBD1. With 6 bases clipped from V and 0 bases from J, the junction kept 10 bases outside the gene matches. This CDR3 has 16 amino acids. The germline CDR1 and CDR2 sequences are SEHNR and FQNEAQ (reference sequence). CDR3 bases: TGTGCCAGCAGTTCGACAGGGTTTGGGGACCAAGAGACCCAGTACTTC. It yields the protein CASSSTGFGDQETQYF.

This clonotype was seen many times. The chain has TRBV6-2 or TRBV6-3 and TRBJ2-3; D gene uncertain. The V and J ends lost 6 bases and 2 bases respectively, with 12 bases between them. The CDR3 covers 14 residues. Germline lookup yields CDR1 MNHEY and CDR2 SVGEGT. CDR3 in DNA: TGTGCCAGCAGCCCCAGACATCCCACAGATACGCAGTATTTT. Protein sequence: CASSPRHPTDTQYF.

This clonotype was counted a few times. This sequence joins TRBV2 and TRBJ1-6; weak D call: TRBD1 (5 bases). The V gene's germline CDR1 is SNHLY and CDR2 FYNNEI. Trimming left V 6 bases short and J 9 bases short, with 9 bases between. The CDR3 consists of 12 residues. CDR3 loop: CASRGGPSPLHF. CDR3 bases: TGTGCCAGCAGGGGGGGACCTTCACCCCTCCACTTT.

This clonotype came up a few times. This rearrangement joins TRBV9 to TRBJ2-2; 7 bases fit TRBD1. With V trimmed by 2 bases and J by 4 bases, 11 bases remained unmatched. The germline CDR1 and CDR2 sequences are SGDLS and YYNGEE. The CDR3 covers 17 residues. The CDR3 nucleotides are TGTGCCAGCAGCGTCTCGACAGGGACCTCGAGCACCGGGGAGCTGTTTTTT. Its protein product is CASSVSTGTSSTGELFF.

Comments on this clonotype: The junction departs from germline at one end; a sequencing error may be responsible. The chain employs TRBV12-3 or TRBV12-4 and TRBJ2-2; the D is unclear. This CDR3 comprises 15 residues. The CDR3 DNA sequence: TGTGTCAGCAGTCCTGCCCCCCTCGTTACCGGGGAGCTGTTTTTT. Translated, it gives CVSSPAPLVTGELFF.

In this sample, this clonotype turned up many times. The chain couples TRBV5-1 to TRBJ2-5; 7 positions match TRBD1. Germline loops: CDR1 SGHRS, CDR2 YFSETQ. The CDR3 has 14 amino acids. V trimming: 0 bases; J trimming: 4 bases; junction bases outside the gene matches: 3. DNA of the CDR3: TGCGCCAGCAGCTTGGCGGGACAGAGAGAGACCCAGTACTTC. It specifies CASSLAGQRETQYF.

This clonotype was seen more than once but under ten times. The chain joins TRBV11-1 to TRBJ2-1; no definite D call. Germline V lookup: CDR1 SGHAT, CDR2 FQDESV (reference sequence). Trimming cost V 2 bases and J 6 bases, with 11 bases left between them. The CDR3 extends over 14 amino acids. The CDR3 protein is CASSLLDWRNEQFF. The CDR3 DNA sequence: TGTGCCAGCAGCTTACTCGACTGGCGCAATGAGCAGTTCTTC.

The V and J genes are TRBV7-9 and TRBJ2-1; D may match TRBD1 or TRBD2 (5 bases each). Trimming stripped 5 bases from V and 10 bases from J, with 12 bases between. The CDR3 loop spans 12 amino acids. Germline CDR1 reads SEHNR; CDR2 reads FQNEAQ (reference sequence). The CDR3 loop reads CASSPTWGEQFF. The CDR3 DNA follows: TGTGCCAGCAGCCCTACCTGGGGGGAGCAGTTCTTC.

This clonotype was found many times. At one end the junction does not follow the germline gene, possibly because of a read error. The V and J genes are TRBV3-1 and TRBJ2-7; no firm D call. The CDR3 is 11 amino acids. Germline CDR1 reads LGHDT; CDR2 reads YNNKEL (reference sequence). CDR3 in amino acids: CASSQAAALDF. The CDR3 bases are TGTGCCAGCAGCCAAGCAGCTGCCCTGGACTTC.

This clonotype showed up many times. The rearrangement joins TRBV29-1 to TRBJ2-1; no firm D call. The V end lost 1 base, the J end lost 1 base, and 8 bases lay between the germline ends. The CDR3 spans 14 residues. CDR1 and CDR2 (germline): SQVTM, ANQGSEA. CDR3 sequence (DNA): TGCAGCGTTGAAGGGCACAGTTCCTACAATGAGCAGTTCTTC. Translating it yields CSVEGHSSYNEQFF.

The rearrangement joins TRBV10-3 to TRBJ2-1; TRBD2 matches 11 bases. Germline lookup yields CDR1 ENHRY and CDR2 SYGVKD. With 2 bases clipped from V and 8 bases from J, the junction kept 17 bases outside the gene matches. The CDR3 length is 19 residues. CDR3 sequence (DNA): TGTGCCATCAGTGAGCCCGTTAGCGGGAGGGCCTCTGTTATCGATGAGCAGTTCTTC. This codes for CAISEPVSGRASVIDEQFF.

This chain connects TRBV28 to TRBJ1-4; D is perhaps TRBD1 (5 bases). CDR1 is MDHEN and CDR2 is SYDVKM in the germline V gene. CDR3 length: 15 residues. The germline V and J ends were trimmed by 5 bases and 6 bases, with 16 bases remaining between them. The CDR3 sequence is CASSGGTDSHEKLFF. CDR3 nucleotides: TGTGCCAGCAGTGGTGGGACGGACTCTCATGAAAAACTGTTTTTT.